This T cell receptor (beta chain) was captured by sequencing in a study of T cell repertoires in cytomegalovirus infection. Study context: Both a matching HLA type and CMV infection were indicated by public TCR beta signatures. Broader study findings: It was HLA-C-restricted CMV-specific TCR beta clonotypes that dominated the response ex vivo.

Unmatched junction bases numbered 6, after V lost 5 bases and J lost 3 bases. The CDR3 has 16 residues. Germline loops: CDR1 SGHVS, CDR2 FNYEAQ. TCRdb reanalysed the reads using MiXCR and keeps one entry per CDR3 protein. Of 700,000 to 950,000 distinct CDR3 sequences in the sample, approximately 32% were seen once. This clonotype came up once. The antigen is not known. The material sequenced was cultured CD8+ T cells from PBMCs, taken from culture after CMV antigen stimulation. The chain joins TRBV7-6 to TRBJ1-3; 11 nucleotides agree with TRBD1. This TCR derives from a human donor in good health (CMV status not recorded). Some clones in this sample may be carry-over from other donors' samples. The CDR3 DNA follows: TGTGCCAGCAGCCCTGGACAGGGGGCAGATGGAAACACCATATATTTT. This gives the protein CASSPGQGADGNTIYF.